These T cell receptor beta chains were read from a single sample in a study of cytomegalovirus exposure and HLA in healthy donors. TCRdb's table, derived via immunoSEQ multiplex PCR, lists solely in-frame clones and lacks some. Listed are tens of thousands of clones; roughly 2.6% falls within the top ten. Sequencing was performed on PBMCs. The source is a man in his forties in good health and CMV-seronegative. The CDR3 runs from the conserved cysteine through the conserved F or W. D genes are given only for firm matches. Expanded clones are given a class, and other clones once, few, many or no size at all.

size	J	V	D	CDR3	DNA
NA	TRBJ2-2	TRBV6-5	TRBD1	CASSDSVQGAGELFF	TGTGCCAGCAGTGACTCAGTACAGGGGGCCGGGGAGCTGTTTTTT
NA	TRBJ1-1	TRBV25-1	TRBD1	CASKTGSSRGTEAFF	TGTGCCAGCAAGACAGGGAGCTCGCGCGGGACTGAAGCTTTCTTT
NA	TRBJ2-4	TRBV19	NA	CASSMLRENIQYF	TGTGCCAGTAGTATGCTGCGGGAAAACATTCAGTACTTC
NA	TRBJ1-1	TRBV5-1	TRBD1	CASSTSPDRGHAFF	TGCGCCAGCAGCACCTCCCCGGACAGGGGGCACGCTTTCTTT
NA	TRBJ2-1	TRBV5-6	NA	CASSPDRSSYNEQFF	TGTGCCAGCAGCCCCGACAGAAGCTCCTACAATGAGCAGTTCTTC
NA	TRBJ2-3	TRBV27	TRBD2	CASGVAGGRSTDTQYF	TGTGCCAGTGGGGTAGCGGGGGGCCGTAGCACAGATACGCAGTATTTT
NA	TRBJ1-5	TRBV29-1	NA	CSVSQGDQPQHF	TGCAGCGTATCGCAGGGTGACCAGCCCCAGCATTTT
NA	TRBJ1-2	TRBV30	NA	CAWSPDTDYGYTF	TGTGCCTGGAGTCCCGACACCGACTATGGCTACACCTTC
NA	TRBJ1-4	TRBV6-1	TRBD1	CASTRDRTNEKLFF	TGTGCCAGCACCAGGGACAGGACTAATGAAAAACTGTTTTTT
NA	TRBJ1-2	TRBV29-1	NA	CSIQTIQGNGYTF	TGCAGCATCCAGACCATACAGGGAAATGGCTACACCTTC
NA	TRBJ2-7	TRBV18	NA	CASSSSSGQSAGGQYF	TGTGCCAGCTCAAGCAGCTCCGGACAGTCGGCAGGAGGGCAGTACTTC
medium-sized	TRBJ2-7	TRBV7-3	TRBD1	CASSTGGQGAREQYF	TGTGCCAGCAGCACAGGTGGACAGGGGGCAAGGGAGCAGTACTTC
NA	TRBJ1-1	TRBV30	NA	CAWDPGTPGEAFF	TGTGCCTGGGACCCCGGGACACCAGGTGAAGCTTTCTTT
NA	TRBJ2-1	TRBV19	NA	CASGLYSYNEQFF	TGTGCCAGTGGACTTTACTCCTACAATGAGCAGTTCTTC
NA	TRBJ2-3	TRBV9	NA	CASSAGGGTAPDTQYF	TGTGCCAGCAGCGCGGGTGGAGGGACAGCACCCGATACGCAGTATTTT
NA	TRBJ1-5	TRBV4-1	NA	CASSQGGTRDQPQHF	TGCGCCAGCAGCCAAGGTGGGACAAGGGATCAGCCCCAGCATTTT
NA	TRBJ2-7	TRBV28	TRBD1	CASRDRDSQYEQYF	TGTGCCAGCCGAGATCGGGACAGCCAGTACGAGCAGTACTTC
NA	TRBJ1-5	TRBV19	NA	CASRETQGWGQPQHF	TGTGCCAGTAGAGAAACCCAGGGATGGGGTCAGCCCCAGCATTTT
NA	TRBJ2-1	TRBV6-6	TRBD1	CASSSDRGLNEQFF	TGTGCCAGCAGTTCGGACAGGGGGCTCAATGAGCAGTTCTTC
NA	TRBJ1-2	TRBV2	NA	CASSVSVWGYTF	TGTGCCAGCAGTGTCTCAGTGTGGGGCTACACCTTC
NA	TRBJ2-7	TRBV9	TRBD2	CASSPSGGDSGEQYF	TGTGCCAGCAGCCCCAGCGGGGGAGACTCGGGGGAGCAGTACTTC
NA	TRBJ1-5	TRBV5-6	NA	CASSLRQSNQPQHF	TGTGCCAGCAGCTTGAGACAGAGCAATCAGCCCCAGCATTTT
NA	TRBJ1-2	TRBV5-8	TRBD1	CASSLDRGRGGYTF	TGTGCCAGCAGCTTAGACAGGGGGCGAGGTGGCTACACCTTC
NA	TRBJ1-1	TRBV19	NA	CASSMGGPEAFF	TGTGCCAGTAGTATGGGGGGGCCCGAAGCTTTCTTT
NA	TRBJ1-6	TRBV11-2	TRBD1	CASSIRQGALSSPLHF	TGTGCCAGCAGCATAAGACAGGGGGCCTTAAGTTCACCCCTCCACTTT
NA	TRBJ2-7	TRBV6-5	TRBD2	CASSPAGTRGNEQYF	TGTGCCAGCAGCCCCGCCGGGACTAGGGGGAACGAGCAGTACTTC
NA	TRBJ1-5	TRBV9	NA	CASSVGQGNQPQHF	TGTGCCAGCAGCGTAGGACAGGGCAATCAGCCCCAGCATTTT
NA	TRBJ1-2	TRBV6-6	NA	CASTQDTNYGYTF	TGTGCCAGCACCCAGGACACTAACTATGGCTACACCTTC
NA	TRBJ1-5	TRBV7-9	NA	CASSRTDNQPQHF	TGTGCCAGCAGCCGAACAGACAATCAGCCCCAGCATTTT
NA	TRBJ1-1	TRBV9	NA	CASSATGHSPEAFF	TGTGCCAGCAGCGCGACAGGTCACAGTCCTGAAGCTTTCTTT
NA	TRBJ1-2	TRBV5-1	TRBD1	CASKPGQRMDGYTF	TGCGCCAGCAAACCGGGACAGCGGATGGATGGCTACACCTTC
NA	TRBJ2-6	TRBV7-6	NA	CASSLETVGSSGANVLTF	TGTGCCAGCAGCTTAGAAACGGTCGGGTCGTCTGGGGCCAACGTCCTGACTTTC
NA	TRBJ1-2	TRBV7-3	TRBD1	CASSLTGGSSYGYTF	TGTGCCAGCAGCTTAACAGGGGGCTCCAGCTATGGCTACACCTTC
NA	TRBJ1-4	TRBV6-5	NA	CASRARWSGEKLFF	TGTGCCAGCAGGGCTCGGTGGAGTGGTGAAAAACTGTTTTTT
NA	TRBJ1-2	TRBV29-1	TRBD1	CSVEEGDRGLWGYTF	TGCAGCGTTGAAGAAGGGGACAGGGGCTTATGGGGCTACACCTTC
NA	TRBJ2-7	TRBV5-1	NA	CASSLGSTYEQYF	TGCGCCAGCAGCCTCGGGTCTACTTACGAGCAGTACTTC
NA	TRBJ2-3	TRBV7-9	NA	CASSAGVGSTDTQYF	TGTGCCAGCAGCGCCGGGGTAGGATCCACAGATACGCAGTATTTT
NA	TRBJ2-2	TRBV27	NA	CASRTEVWTGELFF	TGTGCCAGCAGAACCGAGGTGTGGACCGGGGAGCTGTTTTTT
NA	TRBJ1-4	TRBV5-1	TRBD1	CASSLEGQAGGNEKLFF	TGCGCCAGCAGCTTGGAGGGACAGGCAGGGGGTAATGAAAAACTGTTTTTT
NA	TRBJ2-1	TRBV30	NA	CAWGGTDFSSYNEQFF	TGTGCCTGGGGGGGGACAGATTTTAGCTCCTACAATGAGCAGTTCTTC
NA	TRBJ2-2	TRBV9	NA	CASSVGLTNTGELFF	TGTGCCAGCAGCGTAGGACTTACGAACACCGGGGAGCTGTTTTTT
NA	TRBJ1-3	TRBV5-1	NA	CASSSPGTGNTIYF	TGCGCCAGCAGTTCCCCCGGGACAGGAAACACCATATATTTT
NA	TRBJ2-1	TRBV5-1	NA	CASLKRGDTNANEQFF	TGCGCCAGCTTGAAACGGGGGGACACGAACGCCAATGAGCAGTTCTTC